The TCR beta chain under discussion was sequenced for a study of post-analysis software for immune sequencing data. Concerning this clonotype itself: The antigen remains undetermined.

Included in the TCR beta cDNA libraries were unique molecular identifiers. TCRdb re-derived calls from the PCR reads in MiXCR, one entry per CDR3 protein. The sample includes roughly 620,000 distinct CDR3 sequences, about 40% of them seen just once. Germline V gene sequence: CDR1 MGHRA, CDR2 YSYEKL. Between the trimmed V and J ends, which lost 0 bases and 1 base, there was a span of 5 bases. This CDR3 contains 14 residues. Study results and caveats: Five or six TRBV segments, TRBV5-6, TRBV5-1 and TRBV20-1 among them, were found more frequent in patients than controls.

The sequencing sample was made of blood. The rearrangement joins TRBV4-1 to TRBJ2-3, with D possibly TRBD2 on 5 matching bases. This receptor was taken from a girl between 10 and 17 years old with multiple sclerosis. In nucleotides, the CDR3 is TGCGCCAGCAGCCAAGAGGGAGGCACAGATACGCAGTATTTT. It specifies CASSQEGGTDTQYF.